These T cell receptor beta chains were read from a single sample in a study of blood T cell repertoires in COVID-19. The table came from immunoSEQ multiplex PCR; TCRdb's copy has only in-frame clones and leaves some out. Counted here are roughly 410,000 clones, around 87% occurring once; the ten biggest clones make up roughly 2%. Sequencing input: peripheral blood. The receptors here all came from a woman aged 60 to 75 with COVID-19, enrolled during active disease. Each CDR3 is given with its conserved first and last residue. The D gene is left open where the match is weak. Size is stated for part of the rows, as once, few or many counts, or as a class when the clone is expanded.

J gene,V gene,D gene,clone size,CDR3 DNA,CDR3 protein
TRBJ1-1,TRBV5-1,-,-,TGCGCCAGCAGCTTGGCGGGACGGGAGGACACTGAAGCTTTCTTT,CASSLAGREDTEAFF
TRBJ1-5,TRBV21-1,-,once,TGTGCCAGCAGCCCCTGGACACTGTGTAGCAATCAGCCCCAGCATTTT,CASSPWTLCSNQPQHF
TRBJ1-1,TRBV19,-,few,TGTGCCAGTAGTATCTCCCAGGGCTTTCGGAACACTGAAGCTTTCTTT,CASSISQGFRNTEAFF
TRBJ2-7,TRBV5-8,TRBD1,few,TGTGCCAGCAGCATCCGACAGGGCGGCAGGGGGTTC,CASSIRQGGRGF
TRBJ1-1,TRBV28,TRBD1,-,TGTGCCAGCAGTTTACAGGCAGGGGGCACTGAAGCTTTCTTT,CASSLQAGGTEAFF
TRBJ2-1,TRBV3-1/TRBV3-2,-,-,TGTGCCAGCAGCTCCTTCCCCTACAATGAGCAGTTCTTC,CASSSFPYNEQFF
TRBJ2-2,TRBV10-3,TRBD2,-,TGTGCCATCAGTGACCAGCGGGGCGAAGGACGGGAGCTGTTTTTT,CAISDQRGEGRELFF
TRBJ2-2,TRBV5-1,-,once,TGCGCCAGCAGTTTGGAGAGAGGGAACACCGGGGAGCTGTTTTTT,CASSLERGNTGELFF
TRBJ1-5,TRBV28,-,-,TGTGCCAGCAGTTTAGAGAGAAATCAGCCCCAGCATTTT,CASSLERNQPQHF
TRBJ2-1,TRBV19,TRBD1,-,TGTGCCAGTAGTATAGGTAACCCCAGGGGGCCCCTCTCCTACAATGAGCAGTTCTTC,CASSIGNPRGPLSYNEQFF
TRBJ2-2,TRBV4-2,-,-,TGTGCCAGCACCCAACACGAGTTGGACACCGGGGAGCTGTTTTTT,CASTQHELDTGELFF
TRBJ2-7,TRBV7-6,-,-,TGTGCCAGCAGCTTAGGGGTGGGAGACTACGAGCAGTACTTC,CASSLGVGDYEQYF
TRBJ2-3,TRBV6-5,TRBD1,-,TGTGCCAGCACCAGGGGGCGCACAGATACGCAGTATTTT,CASTRGRTDTQYF
TRBJ2-5,TRBV27,-,-,TGTGCCAGCAGTTTAAACGGGGGGCGGGAGACCCAGTACTTC,CASSLNGGRETQYF
TRBJ2-5,TRBV19,TRBD2,-,TGTGCCAGTACCGAGAGAGGCGGGGGATCCCAAGAGACCCAGTACTTC,CASTERGGGSQETQYF
TRBJ1-5,TRBV27,-,-,TGTGCCAGCAGTTTATCAGGGACAACTCAAAGGCATCAGCCCCAGCATTTT,CASSLSGTTQRHQPQHF
TRBJ1-1,TRBV5-1,-,-,TGCGCCAGCAGCGTGACAGCTCCCCCCACTGAAGCTTTCTTT,CASSVTAPPTEAFF
TRBJ2-3,TRBV24-1,TRBD1,-,TGTGCCACCAGCCCGGGGCAGGGGGCCGTCACAGATACGCAGTATTTT,CATSPGQGAVTDTQYF
TRBJ2-3,TRBV11-2,TRBD2,-,TGTGCCAGCACCATAGGGACTACTAGCACAGATACGCAGTATTTT,CASTIGTTSTDTQYF
TRBJ2-1,TRBV18,-,-,TGTGCCAGCTCACCAGACAGTTACAATGAGCAGTTCTTC,CASSPDSYNEQFF
TRBJ1-2,TRBV7-6,TRBD1,-,TGTGCCAGCAGCTACTACGGGGGACAGGACTCTAACTATGGCTACACCTTC,CASSYYGGQDSNYGYTF
TRBJ2-5,TRBV10-3,TRBD1,-,TGTGCCATCAGTGAGGCGGGACAGGGGGACGGGACCCAGTACTTC,CAISEAGQGDGTQYF
TRBJ2-3,TRBV6-5,TRBD1,-,TGTGCCAGCAGAACAGGGGTCCTTAGCACAGATACGCAGTATTTT,CASRTGVLSTDTQYF
TRBJ1-4,TRBV5-1,-,-,TGCGCCAGCAGCTTGAAGACAGCCGCTAATGAAAAACTGTTTTTT,CASSLKTAANEKLFF
TRBJ2-1,TRBV6-5,-,-,TGTGCCAGCAGCCCCCGTTCGAGAAGCAATGAGCAGTTCTTC,CASSPRSRSNEQFF
TRBJ2-7,TRBV6-2/TRBV6-3,-,-,TGTGCCAGCAGTTTGACATCCCGACCCTCTAAGGGGTCCGAGCAGTACTTC,CASSLTSRPSKGSEQYF
TRBJ1-2,TRBV5-1,-,once,TGCGCCAGCAGCTTCGAGGGTGCGGCAGCCTATGGCTACACCTTC,CASSFEGAAAYGYTF
TRBJ2-7,TRBV4-1,TRBD1,-,TGCGCCAGCAGCCAACGGAGGCTAGGGACAGGGGGCTCCTACGAGCAGTACTTC,CASSQRRLGTGGSYEQYF
TRBJ1-6,TRBV7-6,-,-,TGTGCCAGCAGCTTAGAACAGGGTCACAATTCACCCCTCCACTTT,CASSLEQGHNSPLHF
TRBJ2-3,TRBV5-1,-,few,TGCGCCAGCAGCTCGGGATTTGGGCGGGGACCCGCCACAGATACGCAGTATTTT,CASSSGFGRGPATDTQYF
TRBJ1-2,TRBV29-1,-,-,TGCAGCGTTGAAGGAAATGGCCGTAATGGCTACACCTTC,CSVEGNGRNGYTF
TRBJ1-4,TRBV7-7,TRBD1,-,TGTGCTAGCAGCTTAACGACAGGGATAGAAAAACTGTTTTTT,CASSLTTGIEKLFF
TRBJ1-1,TRBV5-1,TRBD1,-,TGCGCCAGCAGCTTGGCTGACAGGGGAAACACTGAAGCTTTCTTT,CASSLADRGNTEAFF
TRBJ1-1,TRBV9,-,-,TGTGCCAGCAGCTTCGAACAGGGCCTGATGAACACTGAAGCTTTCTTT,CASSFEQGLMNTEAFF
TRBJ1-5,TRBV27,TRBD1,few,TGTGCCAGCAGACTTACAGGGGCTTGGAGGGTTCAGCCCCAGCATTTT,CASRLTGAWRVQPQHF
TRBJ1-2,TRBV9,TRBD1,-,TGTGCCAGCAGCGAGAACAGGGGTGGACGCTATGGCTACACCTTC,CASSENRGGRYGYTF
TRBJ1-3,TRBV18,-,-,TGTGCCAGCTCACCCATCAGGGATCCTGGAAACACCATATATTTT,CASSPIRDPGNTIYF
TRBJ2-2,TRBV28,TRBD2,-,TGTGCCAGCAGTTCCTTCAGTAGCGGGGGCCATGGCGGGGAGCTGTTTTTT,CASSSFSSGGHGGELFF
TRBJ1-5,TRBV6-5,-,-,TGTGCCAGCAGTTACGCACATGGCAATCAGCCCCAGCATTTT,CASSYAHGNQPQHF
TRBJ2-5,TRBV7-2,TRBD2,-,TGTGCCAGCAGCTTGGAGGGCTCGGGGGGGGAGACCCAGTACTTC,CASSLEGSGGETQYF
TRBJ2-7,TRBV5-1,-,-,TGCGCCAGCAGCTTGGCCGCTAACGGGGAATACGAGCAGTACTTC,CASSLAANGEYEQYF
TRBJ1-6,TRBV19,-,-,TGTGCCAGTAGTTTAGCAGGGGATAATTCACCCCTCCACTTT,CASSLAGDNSPLHF
TRBJ1-4,TRBV5-1,TRBD1,-,TGCGCCAGCAGCCTACAGGGGGCCTCAGGGGAAAAACTGTTTTTT,CASSLQGASGEKLFF
TRBJ2-7,TRBV11-3,TRBD2,-,TGTGCCAGCAGCTTCCGCGGGGGTTACGAGCAGTACTTC,CASSFRGGYEQYF
TRBJ2-3,TRBV5-1,TRBD2,-,TGCGCCAGCAGCCCTCGGACTAGCGGGCGCACAGATACGCAGTATTTT,CASSPRTSGRTDTQYF
TRBJ1-4,TRBV14,-,-,TGTGCCAGCAGCCAAATAACAGGGGAAAAACTGTTTTTT,CASSQITGEKLFF
TRBJ1-2,TRBV29-1,-,-,TGCAGCGTTGAAGATAATTATGGCTACACCTTC,CSVEDNYGYTF
TRBJ2-1,TRBV7-8,TRBD2,-,TGTGCCAGCAGAGCCCCGGGACTAGCGGGGGCTGGCTCCTACAATGAGCAGTTCTTC,CASRAPGLAGAGSYNEQFF
TRBJ1-1,TRBV28,-,-,TGTGCCAGCAGTTTAAAATCAGTTTTCGGCCGCACGGGTGAAGCTTTCTTT,CASSLKSVFGRTGEAFF
TRBJ2-1,TRBV19,-,few,TGTGCCAGTAGAGGAAGGGGTGAGCAGTTCTTC,CASRGRGEQFF
TRBJ1-2,TRBV19,-,once,TGTGCCAGTAGTATGAGCAGGGCTAACTATGGCTACACCTTC,CASSMSRANYGYTF
TRBJ1-5,TRBV10-3,TRBD1,-,TGTGCCATCAGCGAGGGACAGGCCAATCAGCCCCAGCATTTT,CAISEGQANQPQHF